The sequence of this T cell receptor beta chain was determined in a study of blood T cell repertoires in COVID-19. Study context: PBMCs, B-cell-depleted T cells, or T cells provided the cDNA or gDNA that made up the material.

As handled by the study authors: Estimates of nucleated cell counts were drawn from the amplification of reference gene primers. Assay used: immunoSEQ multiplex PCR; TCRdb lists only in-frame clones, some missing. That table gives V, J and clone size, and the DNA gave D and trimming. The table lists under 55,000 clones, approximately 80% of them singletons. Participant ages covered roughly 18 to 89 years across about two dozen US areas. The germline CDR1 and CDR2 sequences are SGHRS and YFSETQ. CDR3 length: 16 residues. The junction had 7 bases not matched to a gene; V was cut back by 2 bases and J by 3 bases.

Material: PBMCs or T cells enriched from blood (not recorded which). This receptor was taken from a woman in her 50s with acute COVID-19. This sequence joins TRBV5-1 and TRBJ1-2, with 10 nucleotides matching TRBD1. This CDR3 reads CASSFLGTGVDYGYTF. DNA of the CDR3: TGCGCCAGCAGCTTCCTGGGGACAGGGGTGGACTATGGCTACACCTTC.